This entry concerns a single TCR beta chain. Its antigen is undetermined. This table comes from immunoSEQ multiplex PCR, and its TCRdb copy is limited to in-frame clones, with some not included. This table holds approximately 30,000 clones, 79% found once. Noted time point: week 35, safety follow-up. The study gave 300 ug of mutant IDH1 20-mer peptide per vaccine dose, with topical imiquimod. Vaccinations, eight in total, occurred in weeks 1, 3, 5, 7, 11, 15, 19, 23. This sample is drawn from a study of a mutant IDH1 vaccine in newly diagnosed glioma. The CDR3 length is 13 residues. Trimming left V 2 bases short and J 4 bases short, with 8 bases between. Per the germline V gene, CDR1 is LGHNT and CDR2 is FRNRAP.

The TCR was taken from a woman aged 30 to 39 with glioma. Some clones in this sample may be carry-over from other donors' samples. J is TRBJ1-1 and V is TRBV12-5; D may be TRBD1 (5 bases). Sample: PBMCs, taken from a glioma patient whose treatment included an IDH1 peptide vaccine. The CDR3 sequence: CASGLSGGTEAFF. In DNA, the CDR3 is TGTGCTAGTGGTTTGTCTGGGGGCACTGAAGCTTTCTTT.